The TCR beta chain under discussion was sequenced for a study of long-term antiretroviral therapy in people with HIV. Researchers report immunoSEQ v3.0 was run at survey level. Generated by immunoSEQ multiplex PCR, the TCRdb table keeps only in-frame clones and is missing some. The sample has 35,000 or so clones, just under 95% seen once. This material consisted of unsorted PBMCs, taken 4.1 years after starting antiretroviral therapy. The receptors here all came from a woman between 50 and 59 years old with HIV.

The chain links TRBV9 to TRBJ1-3; D remains ambiguous. Germline assignment: CDR1 SGDLS and CDR2 YYNGEE. The CDR3 has 16 amino acids. Between the trimmed V and J ends, which lost 0 bases and 0 bases, there was a span of 10 bases. The CDR3 sequence: CASSVETVSSGNTIYF. As DNA, the CDR3 is TGTGCCAGCAGCGTAGAAACCGTATCCTCTGGAAACACCATATATTTT. Together with reference TRBV9 and TRBJ1-3, the CDR3 gives the full variable domain: DSGVTQTPKHLITATGQRVTLRCSPRSGDLSVYWYQQSLDQGLQFLIQYYNGEERAKGNILERFSAQQFPDLHSELNLSSLELGDSALYFCASSVETVSSGNTIYFGEGSWLTVV.